The subject of this entry is one T cell receptor (beta chain). Some clones are missing from TCRdb's copy, which holds only in-frame ones; the method was immunoSEQ multiplex PCR. The top ten clones hold 3% to 5% of a sample with 300,000 to 400,000 clones, roughly 94% of them seen once. Trimming left V 1 base short and J 1 base short, with 10 bases between. CDR1 is MNHNS and CDR2 is SASEGT in the germline V gene. The CDR3 is made up of 15 amino acids. This specimen comes from a study of Ad26.COV2.S vaccination and SARS-CoV-2 variants. Sequences were derived from peripheral blood, sampled after recovery from COVID-19. This sequence was found in a human donor who had recovered from COVID-19. The chain is built from TRBV6-1 and TRBJ1-2; D is ambiguous. CDR3 DNA sequence: TGTGCCAGCAGTGAAGAAGGCGCTAATAACTATGGCTACACCTTC. This encodes CASSEEGANNYGYTF.